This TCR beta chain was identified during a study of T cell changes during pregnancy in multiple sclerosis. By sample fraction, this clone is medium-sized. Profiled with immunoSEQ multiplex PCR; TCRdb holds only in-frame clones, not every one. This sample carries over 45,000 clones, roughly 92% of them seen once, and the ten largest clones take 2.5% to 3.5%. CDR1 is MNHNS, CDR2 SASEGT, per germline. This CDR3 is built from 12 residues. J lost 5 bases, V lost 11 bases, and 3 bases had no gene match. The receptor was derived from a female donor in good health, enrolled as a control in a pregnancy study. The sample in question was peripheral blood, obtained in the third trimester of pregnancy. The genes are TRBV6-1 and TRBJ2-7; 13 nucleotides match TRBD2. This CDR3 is CARGLAGDEQYF. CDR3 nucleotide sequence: TGTGCCCGAGGACTAGCGGGAGACGAGCAGTACTTC.